The clone carrying this T cell receptor beta chain was seen only once. Looked up from germline, CDR1 is MDHEN and CDR2 is SYDVKM. The V end lost 7 bases, the J end lost 1 base, and 17 bases lay between the germline ends. This CDR3 is 16 amino acids long. These data come from a study of blood T cell repertoires in COVID-19. Study at large: PBMCs, B-cell-depleted T cells, or T cells provided the cDNA or gDNA that made up the material.

Repertoires were generated with immunoSEQ multiplex PCR, while TCRdb's copy carries only in-frame clones and drops some. The repertoire holds more than 250,000 clones, with about 87% as singletons. Clinical history reported by participants formed the basis on which cohorts were assigned. Cohort 3 recovered donors had two negative PCRs, clearance, or symptom resolution. The material sequenced was PBMCs or T cells enriched from blood (not recorded which). This chain joins TRBV28 and TRBJ1-5; perhaps TRBD1 as D (5 bases). This receptor was taken from a woman in her thirties who had recovered from COVID-19. The CDR3 DNA sequence: TGTGCCAGCACCGGGAGGGGAGGGGTGAGCAATCAGCCCCAGCATTTT. This translates into CASTGRGGVSNQPQHF.